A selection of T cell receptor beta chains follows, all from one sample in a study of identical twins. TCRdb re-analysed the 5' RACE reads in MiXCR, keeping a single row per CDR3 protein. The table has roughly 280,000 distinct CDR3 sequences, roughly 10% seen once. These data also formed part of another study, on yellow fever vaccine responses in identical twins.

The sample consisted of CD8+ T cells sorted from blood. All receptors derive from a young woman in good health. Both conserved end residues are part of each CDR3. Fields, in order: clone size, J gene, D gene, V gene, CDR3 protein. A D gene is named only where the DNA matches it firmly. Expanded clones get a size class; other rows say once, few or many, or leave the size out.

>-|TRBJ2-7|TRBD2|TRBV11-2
CASSLEAGVREQYF
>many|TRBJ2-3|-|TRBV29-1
CSVSRSGTDTQYF
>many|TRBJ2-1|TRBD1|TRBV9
CASSVGDRGRTDEQFF
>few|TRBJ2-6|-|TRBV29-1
CSVEGFSGANVLTF
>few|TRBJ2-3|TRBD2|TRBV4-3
CASSLGLAGGLSTDTQYF
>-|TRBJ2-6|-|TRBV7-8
CASSPDAINGANVLTF
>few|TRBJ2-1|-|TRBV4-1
CASSHAVESGTYNEQFF
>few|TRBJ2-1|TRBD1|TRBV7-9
CASSLVLRGRDEQFF
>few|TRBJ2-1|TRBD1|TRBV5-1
CASSLELGQNRVGQFF
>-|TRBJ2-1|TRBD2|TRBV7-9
CASSPSLAGLYNEQFF
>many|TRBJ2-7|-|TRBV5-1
CASSTGPLYEQYF
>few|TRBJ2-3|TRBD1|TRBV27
CASFGQNRGDTQYF
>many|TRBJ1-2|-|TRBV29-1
CSVEEAGQSNGYTF
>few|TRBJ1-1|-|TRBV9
CASSVGAKGHLNTEAFF
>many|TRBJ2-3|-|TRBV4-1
CASSQDLEDTQYF
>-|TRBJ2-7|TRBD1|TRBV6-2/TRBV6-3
CASSLTGDGSYEQYF
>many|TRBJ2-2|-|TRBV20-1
CSASGLAKANTGELFF
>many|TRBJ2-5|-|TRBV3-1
CASSQDPSFAETQYF
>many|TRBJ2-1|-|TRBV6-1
CASSDAPLGAYNEQFF
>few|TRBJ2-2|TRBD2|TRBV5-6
CASSSGTSGTGELFF
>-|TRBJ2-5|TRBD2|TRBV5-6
CASSHRLALQETQYF
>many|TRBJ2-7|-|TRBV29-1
CSFATQGYEQYF
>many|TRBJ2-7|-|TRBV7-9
CASSRRDSDEQYF
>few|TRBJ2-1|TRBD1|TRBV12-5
CASGWIGTDLEQFF
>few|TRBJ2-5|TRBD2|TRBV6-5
CASSNPSGSRRETQYF
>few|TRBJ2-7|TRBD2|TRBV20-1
CSATGLAGDLSYEQYF
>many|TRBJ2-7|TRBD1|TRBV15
CATSLGQASYEQYF
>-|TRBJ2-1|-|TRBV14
CASSHVPGYNEQFF
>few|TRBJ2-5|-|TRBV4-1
CASSQAAGMGETQYF
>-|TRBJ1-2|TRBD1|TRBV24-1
CATSGFSDRGPYGYTF
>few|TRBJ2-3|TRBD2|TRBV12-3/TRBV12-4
CASTVAGPTDTQYF
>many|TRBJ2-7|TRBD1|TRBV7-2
CASSLGGTGPEQYF
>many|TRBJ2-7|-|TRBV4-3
CASSQDGNYEQYF
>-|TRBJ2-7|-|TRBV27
CASSISRAGTSEQYF
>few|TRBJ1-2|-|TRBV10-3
CAISESGTGYTF
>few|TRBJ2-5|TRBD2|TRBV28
CASSPGLAIYQETQYF
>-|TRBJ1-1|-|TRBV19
CASTTSRQVHTEAFF
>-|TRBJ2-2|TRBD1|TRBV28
CASSSRTGGYWELFF
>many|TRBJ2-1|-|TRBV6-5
CASSYSGGDPSYNEQFF
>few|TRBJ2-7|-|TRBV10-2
CASSDLVRDAGYEQYF
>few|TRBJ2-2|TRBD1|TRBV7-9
CASSSVRRTGNVGELFF
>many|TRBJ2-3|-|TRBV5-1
CASGASGLTDTQYF
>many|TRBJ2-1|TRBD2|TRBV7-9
CASSWGDGGSSYNEQFF
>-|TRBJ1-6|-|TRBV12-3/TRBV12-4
CASSFDPTSPLHF
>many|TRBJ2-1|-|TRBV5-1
CASRAGGQNYNEQFF